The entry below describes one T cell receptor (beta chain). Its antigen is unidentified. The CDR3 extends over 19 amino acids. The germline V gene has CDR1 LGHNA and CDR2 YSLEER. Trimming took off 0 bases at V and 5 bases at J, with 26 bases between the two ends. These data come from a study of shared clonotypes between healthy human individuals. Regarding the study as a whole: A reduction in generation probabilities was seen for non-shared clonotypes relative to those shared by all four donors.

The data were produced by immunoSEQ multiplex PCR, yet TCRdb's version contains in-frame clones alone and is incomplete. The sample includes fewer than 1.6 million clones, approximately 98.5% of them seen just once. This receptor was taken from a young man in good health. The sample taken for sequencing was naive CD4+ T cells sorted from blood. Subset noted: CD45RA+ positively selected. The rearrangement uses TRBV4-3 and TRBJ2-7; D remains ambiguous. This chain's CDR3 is CASSQDLSPRAGGVNEQYF. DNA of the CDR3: TGCGCCAGCAGCCAAGATTTATCCCCTCGGGCAGGTGGGGTGAACGAGCAGTACTTC.